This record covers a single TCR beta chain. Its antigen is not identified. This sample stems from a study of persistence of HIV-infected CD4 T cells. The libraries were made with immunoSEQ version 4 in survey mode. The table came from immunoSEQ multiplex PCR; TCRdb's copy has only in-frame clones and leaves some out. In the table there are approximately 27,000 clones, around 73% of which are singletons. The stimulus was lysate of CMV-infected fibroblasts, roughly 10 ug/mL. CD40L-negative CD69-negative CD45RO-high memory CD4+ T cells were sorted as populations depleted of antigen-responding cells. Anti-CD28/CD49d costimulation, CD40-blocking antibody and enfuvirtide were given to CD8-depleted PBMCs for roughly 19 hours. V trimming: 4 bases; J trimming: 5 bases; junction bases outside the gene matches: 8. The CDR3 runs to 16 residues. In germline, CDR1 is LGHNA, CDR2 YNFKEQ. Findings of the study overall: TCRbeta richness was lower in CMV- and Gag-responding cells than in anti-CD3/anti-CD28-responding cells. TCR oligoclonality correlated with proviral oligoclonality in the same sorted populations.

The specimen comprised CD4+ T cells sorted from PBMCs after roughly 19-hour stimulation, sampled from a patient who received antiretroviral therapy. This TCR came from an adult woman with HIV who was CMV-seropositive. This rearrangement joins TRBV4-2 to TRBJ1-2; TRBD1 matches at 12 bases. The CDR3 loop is CASSRTGTGGAYGYTF. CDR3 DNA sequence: TGTGCCAGCAGCCGGACCGGGACAGGGGGCGCGTATGGCTACACCTTC.